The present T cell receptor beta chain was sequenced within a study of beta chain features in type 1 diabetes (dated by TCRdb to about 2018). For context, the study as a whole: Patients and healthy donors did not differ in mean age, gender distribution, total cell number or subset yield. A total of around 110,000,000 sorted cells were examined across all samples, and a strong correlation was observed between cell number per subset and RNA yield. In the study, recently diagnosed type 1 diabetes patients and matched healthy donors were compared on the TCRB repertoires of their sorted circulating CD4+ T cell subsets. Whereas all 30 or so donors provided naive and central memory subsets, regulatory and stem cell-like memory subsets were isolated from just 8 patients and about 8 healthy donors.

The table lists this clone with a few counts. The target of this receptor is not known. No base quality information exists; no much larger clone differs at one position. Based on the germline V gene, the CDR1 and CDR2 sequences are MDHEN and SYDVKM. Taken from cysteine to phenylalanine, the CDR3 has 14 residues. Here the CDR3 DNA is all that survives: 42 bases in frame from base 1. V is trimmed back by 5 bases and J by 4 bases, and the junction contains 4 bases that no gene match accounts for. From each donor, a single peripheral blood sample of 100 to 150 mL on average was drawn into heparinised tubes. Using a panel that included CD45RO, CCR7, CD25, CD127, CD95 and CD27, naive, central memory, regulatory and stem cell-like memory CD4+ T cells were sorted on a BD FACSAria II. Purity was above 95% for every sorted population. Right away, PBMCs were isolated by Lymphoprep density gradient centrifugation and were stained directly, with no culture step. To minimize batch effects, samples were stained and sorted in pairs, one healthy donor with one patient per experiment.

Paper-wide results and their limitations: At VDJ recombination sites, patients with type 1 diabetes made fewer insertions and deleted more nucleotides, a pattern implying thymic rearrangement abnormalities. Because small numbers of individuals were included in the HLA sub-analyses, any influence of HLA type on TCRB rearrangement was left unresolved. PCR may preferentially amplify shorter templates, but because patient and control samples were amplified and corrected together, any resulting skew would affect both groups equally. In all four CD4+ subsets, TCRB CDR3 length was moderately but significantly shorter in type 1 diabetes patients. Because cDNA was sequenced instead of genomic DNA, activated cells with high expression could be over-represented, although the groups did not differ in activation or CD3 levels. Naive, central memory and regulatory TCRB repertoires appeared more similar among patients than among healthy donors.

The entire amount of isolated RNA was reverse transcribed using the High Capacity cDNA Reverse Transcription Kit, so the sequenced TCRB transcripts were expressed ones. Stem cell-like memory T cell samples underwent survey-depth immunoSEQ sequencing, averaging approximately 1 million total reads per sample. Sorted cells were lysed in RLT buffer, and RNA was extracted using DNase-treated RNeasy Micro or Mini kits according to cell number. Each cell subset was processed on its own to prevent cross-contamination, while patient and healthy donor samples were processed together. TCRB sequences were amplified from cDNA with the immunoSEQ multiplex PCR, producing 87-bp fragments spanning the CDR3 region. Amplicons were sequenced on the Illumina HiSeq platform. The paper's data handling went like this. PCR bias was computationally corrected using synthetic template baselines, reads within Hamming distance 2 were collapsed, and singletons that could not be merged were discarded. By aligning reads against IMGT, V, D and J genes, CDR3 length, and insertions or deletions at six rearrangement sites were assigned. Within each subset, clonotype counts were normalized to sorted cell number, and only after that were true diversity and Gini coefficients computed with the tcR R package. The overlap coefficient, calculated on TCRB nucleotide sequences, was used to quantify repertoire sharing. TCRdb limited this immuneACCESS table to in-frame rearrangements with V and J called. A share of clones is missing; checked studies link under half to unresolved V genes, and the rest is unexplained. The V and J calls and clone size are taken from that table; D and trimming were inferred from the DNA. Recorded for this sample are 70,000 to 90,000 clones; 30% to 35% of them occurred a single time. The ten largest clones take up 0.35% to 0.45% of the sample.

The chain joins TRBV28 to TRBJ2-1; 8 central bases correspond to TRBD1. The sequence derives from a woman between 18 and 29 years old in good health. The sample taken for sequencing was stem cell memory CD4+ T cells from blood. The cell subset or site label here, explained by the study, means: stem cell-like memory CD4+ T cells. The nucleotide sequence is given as TGTGCCAGCAGTAGAGGGGACAGGTACAATGAGCAGTTCTTC. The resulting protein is CASSRGDRYNEQFF.